What follows describes a single TCR beta chain. Its antigen is unidentified. The sample originates from a study of shared clonotypes between healthy human individuals. Study-level background: A donor's plate count was three for CD4 naive and three for CD4 memory; CD8 naive had two and CD8 memory one. Findings and limits, study-wide: Of the naive CD4 clonotypes, about 5% were shared across several donors. Even with large depth, rarefaction showed that sorted-subset sequencing was incomplete.

Measured with immunoSEQ multiplex PCR; TCRdb has only the in-frame clones, and not every one. The sample gives fewer than 1.4 million clones, around 82% of which show up once; under 0.8% is in the top ten. CDR3 length equals 14 residues. The V gene's germline CDR1 is LNHDA and CDR2 SQIVND (reference sequence). Between the trimmed V and J ends, which lost 0 bases and 7 bases, there was a span of 12 bases. The sequenced sample consisted of memory CD4+ T cells from PBMCs. This sample's subset: CD45RA-negative fraction. The rearrangement joins TRBV19 to TRBJ1-2; D gene unclear. The TCR sequence derives from a young man in good health. Some clones in this sample may be carry-over from other donors' samples. The CDR3 DNA sequence: TGTGCCAGTAGTATAGATTTCGGATCTCGTGGCTACACCTTC. It codes for CASSIDFGSRGYTF.